Shown below are 27 T cell receptor beta chains from a single sample sequenced in a study of cytomegalovirus exposure and HLA in healthy donors. The PCR contained 60 Vbeta and 13 Jbeta primers. The assay was immunoSEQ multiplex PCR, and TCRdb's table has in-frame clones only and misses some. The sample contains about 200,000 clones, approximately 78% of which appear only once. The sequencing input was PBMCs. All receptors derive from a woman aged 40 to 49 in good health and CMV-seronegative.

The V and J genes are TRBV9 and TRBJ2-6, with no clear D. Looked up from germline, CDR1 is SGDLS and CDR2 is YYNGEE. The CDR3 has 15 amino acids. Trimming removed 4 bases from V and 0 bases from J, with 8 bases in between. The CDR3 sequence is CASSPGHSGANVLTF. Here the CDR3 DNA reads TGTGCCAGCAGCCCAGGTCACTCTGGGGCCAACGTCCTGACTTTC. Based on the CDR3 plus reference TRBV9 and TRBJ2-6, the full variable domain is DSGVTQTPKHLITATGQRVTLRCSPRSGDLSVYWYQQSLDQGLQFLIQYYNGEERAKGNILERFSAQQFPDLHSELNLSSLELGDSALYFCASSPGHSGANVLTFGAGSRLTVL.

This clone was seen just once. V is TRBV6-6 and J is TRBJ2-7; no clear D. The CDR3 length is 15 residues. The germline V and J ends were trimmed by 2 bases and 0 bases, with 11 bases remaining between them. Germline values: CDR1 MNHNY, CDR2 SVGAGI (reference sequence). DNA of the CDR3: TGTGCCAGCAGTTACGCTCTACAGAGCTCCTACGAGCAGTACTTC. It codes for CASSYALQSSYEQYF.

The chain carries TRBV6-4 and TRBJ2-3; 8 nucleotides line up with TRBD2. J gave up 0 bases and V 2 bases, and 4 bases lay outside the gene matches. The CDR3 has 16 residues. Per the germline V gene, CDR1 is MRHNA and CDR2 is SNTAGT. The CDR3 nucleotides are TGTGCCAGCAGTGACGGGGCTAGCGGGAGCACAGATACGCAGTATTTT. It yields the protein CASSDGASGSTDTQYF.

The gene calls are TRBV5-8 and TRBJ2-6; D gene unclear. Germline V gene lookup returns CDR1 SGHTS and CDR2 YDEGEE. The length of the CDR3 is 18 residues. V was clipped by 0 bases and J by 0 bases, with 13 bases between them. CDR3 protein: CASSLVRTSASGANVLTF. For the CDR3, the DNA is TGTGCCAGCAGCTTGGTGCGAACCAGCGCCTCTGGGGCCAACGTCCTGACTTTC.

The V call is TRBV5-4, the J call TRBJ1-1, with TRBD1 matching over 8 bases. The V segment lost 3 bases and the J segment 4 bases; nucleotides outside the gene matches: 5. This CDR3 has 14 residues. Germline V lookup: CDR1 SGHNT, CDR2 YYREEE (reference sequence). The CDR3 nucleotides are TGTGCCAGCAGCTGGGCAGGGGGCTTCACTGAAGCTTTCTTT. Protein product: CASSWAGGFTEAFF.

This clone was found once. The chain recombines TRBV29-1 with TRBJ2-2; 12 bases map to TRBD2. The V and J ends lost 4 bases and 8 bases, in that order; junction bases with no gene match: 2. The CDR3 loop spans 13 amino acids. Per the germline V gene, CDR1 is SQVTM and CDR2 is ANQGSEA. CDR3 sequence (DNA): TGCAGCGTTGGAGGACTAGCGGGAGGGGAGCTGTTTTTT. Translating gives CSVGGLAGGELFF.

The chain combines TRBV28 with TRBJ2-7; 8 bases fit TRBD1. CDR1 and CDR2 from the germline V gene are MDHEN and SYDVKM. The J segment lost 5 bases and the V segment lost 6 bases, leaving 9 bases of the junction unmatched. The CDR3 is 14 amino acids. This CDR3 reads CASSPDRVRNEQYF. CDR3 coding DNA: TGTGCCAGCAGCCCGGACAGGGTAAGGAACGAGCAGTACTTC.

The rearrangement uses TRBV9 and TRBJ2-2; D is possibly TRBD2 (6 bases). The CDR3 loop spans 15 amino acids. The V and J ends lost 0 bases and 5 bases respectively, with 11 bases between them. Germline V gene lookup returns CDR1 SGDLS and CDR2 YYNGEE. CDR3 nucleotide sequence: TGTGCCAGCAGCGTAGATTACGGGAGTACCGGGGAGCTGTTTTTT. Translated: CASSVDYGSTGELFF.

The chain links TRBV7-9 to TRBJ1-2; D not resolved. The V end lost 4 bases, the J end lost 4 bases, and 13 bases lay between the germline ends. CDR1 and CDR2 (germline): SEHNR, FQNEAQ (reference sequence). The CDR3 spans 14 residues. This CDR3 is CASSYSGMSYGYTF. The CDR3 DNA follows: TGTGCCAGCAGCTACTCCGGGATGTCCTATGGCTACACCTTC.

The J gene is TRBJ1-1, the V gene TRBV18; the D is unclear. Trimming stripped 5 bases from V and 1 base from J, with 8 bases between. The CDR3 contains 13 residues. CDR1 is KGHSH and CDR2 is LQKENI in the germline V gene. CDR3 sequence reads: CASSEGRNTEAFF. CDR3 DNA: TGTGCCAGCTCAGAAGGGAGGAACACTGAAGCTTTCTTT.

This chain links TRBV6-4 with TRBJ2-2; 8 bases map to TRBD1. With 5 bases clipped from V and 3 bases from J, the junction kept 2 bases outside the gene matches. CDR1 and CDR2 (germline): MRHNA, SNTAGT. The CDR3 consists of 14 residues. DNA of the CDR3: TGTGCCAGCAGTCCAGGGGGCGACACCGGGGAGCTGTTTTTT. Encoded protein: CASSPGGDTGELFF.

The genes are TRBV4-1 and TRBJ2-3; 9 nucleotides match TRBD2. V shed 4 bases, J shed 9 bases, and the junction held 5 bases outside the gene matches. The CDR3 has 13 residues. From germline, CDR1 is MGHRA and CDR2 YSYEKL. The CDR3 loop is CASSPTSGGTQYF. The CDR3 DNA reads as TGCGCCAGCAGCCCGACTAGCGGAGGGACGCAGTATTTT.

This sequence joins TRBV10-1 and TRBJ2-2; D is uncertain. The CDR3 spans 13 residues. Germline V gives CDR1 WNHNN, CDR2 SYGVQD (reference sequence). Trimming stripped 6 bases from V and 6 bases from J, with 11 bases between. CDR3 DNA: TGCGCCAGCAGCGGTGGAGTCTCCGGGGAGCTGTTTTTT. Translating it yields CASSGGVSGELFF.

This clone was recorded once. The chain joins TRBV5-1 to TRBJ1-2, with D possibly TRBD1 on 6 matching bases. The CDR3 extends over 15 amino acids. The germline V and J ends were trimmed by 6 bases and 0 bases, with 15 bases remaining between them. Per the germline V gene, CDR1 is SGHRS and CDR2 is YFSETQ. CDR3 sequence (DNA): TGCGCCAGCAACCCGACAGGACAAGCTAACTATGGCTACACCTTC. Its translation is CASNPTGQANYGYTF.

The J gene is TRBJ2-3, the V gene TRBV5-1; D unresolved. V dropped 0 bases and J dropped 2 bases, with 13 bases sitting between them. CDR1 and CDR2 from the germline V gene are SGHRS and YFSETQ. The CDR3 length is 16 residues. CDR3 amino acids: CASSLATMGLTDTQYF. The CDR3 bases are TGCGCCAGCAGCTTGGCCACAATGGGCCTCACAGATACGCAGTATTTT.

This chain links TRBV15 with TRBJ1-4; 10 bases align to TRBD1. V lost 3 bases and J lost 8; bases outside the gene matches: 9. Germline loops: CDR1 LNHNV, CDR2 YYDKDF (reference sequence). The CDR3 is made up of 16 amino acids. The CDR3 sequence is CATSSGDRGRVEKLFF. CDR3 nucleotide sequence: TGTGCCACCAGCAGCGGCGACAGGGGGCGAGTGGAAAAACTGTTTTTT.

This sequence joins TRBV10-2 and TRBJ2-7, with 8 bases lining up with TRBD2. CDR3 length: 15 amino acids. Germline assignment: CDR1 WSHSY and CDR2 SAAADI. With V trimmed by 3 bases and J by 5 bases, 9 bases remained unmatched. The CDR3 DNA reads as TGCGCCAGCAGTGAAGGGACGGGAGGGAGCCACGAGCAGTACTTC. It is translated as CASSEGTGGSHEQYF.

This clone was detected once. This sample also contains other DNA sequences that code for the same CDR3. V and J are TRBV7-6 and TRBJ2-7; D unresolved. The V end was cut by 1 base, the J end by 2 bases, with 6 bases between. Germline CDR1 SGHVS, CDR2 FNYEAQ. There are 13 residues in the CDR3. The CDR3 nucleotides are TGTGCCAGCAGCTTAGAATTAACCTACGAGCAGTACTTC. Its protein is CASSLELTYEQYF.

The chain carries TRBV19 and TRBJ1-3; tentatively, D is TRBD1 (6 bases). This CDR3 has 13 amino acids. The V end was cut by 8 bases, the J end by 4 bases, with 12 bases between. Germline-derived CDR1 and CDR2 are LNHDA and SQIVND (reference sequence). The CDR3 nucleotides are TGTGCCAGTGCTCAGGGGCGAGGAAACACCATATATTTT. Translated, it gives CASAQGRGNTIYF. Combining the CDR3 with reference TRBV19 and TRBJ1-3 gives the whole variable domain DGGITQSPKYLFRKEGQNVTLSCEQNLNHDAMYWYRQDPGQGLRLIYYSQIVNDFQKGDIAEGYSVSREKKESFPLTVTSAQKNPTAFYLCASAQGRGNTIYFGEGSWLTVV.

This clone appeared a single time. The CDR3 region has the DNA TGTGCCAGCAGCCGAGACGGAGGCTCTGGAAACACCATATATTTT. Protein product: CASSRDGGSGNTIYF. J is TRBJ1-3 and V is TRBV6-6, with D unresolved. V was shortened by 6 bases and J by 0 bases, with 12 bases between the two germline ends. CDR1 and CDR2 (germline): MNHNY, SVGAGI (reference sequence). This CDR3 contains 15 residues.

The chain combines TRBV7-3 with TRBJ2-7, with a tentative D call TRBD2 (5 bases). The germline V gene encodes CDR1 SGHTA and CDR2 FQGTGA. Trimming cost V 1 base and J 3 bases, with 13 bases left between them. The CDR3 has 15 amino acids. The DNA for the CDR3 is TGTGCCAGCAGCTTAAGGGGTGGGAGAAGCTACGAGCAGTACTTC. Protein product: CASSLRGGRSYEQYF.

J is TRBJ1-2 and V is TRBV5-1; TRBD1 aligns across 9 bases. Germline V gives CDR1 SGHRS, CDR2 YFSETQ. The CDR3 has 12 residues. Unmatched junction bases numbered 8, after V lost 4 bases and J lost 13 bases. This chain's CDR3 is CASSTGTGLATF. The CDR3 DNA follows: TGCGCCAGCAGCACGGGGACAGGGCTGGCCACCTTC.

The rearrangement joins TRBV10-2 to TRBJ2-7, with a possible D match to TRBD2 (5 bases). Germline assignment: CDR1 WSHSY and CDR2 SAAADI. V shed 7 bases and J shed 3 bases, with 13 bases lying between them. The CDR3 length is 13 residues. The CDR3 DNA is TGCGCCAGCACCGAGGGTGGAAACTACGAGCAGTACTTC. Encoded protein: CASTEGGNYEQYF.

The CDR3 protein is CASSSIGGTRSGANVLTF. In DNA form, the CDR3 reads TGCGCCAGCAGCTCTATCGGGGGTACGCGCTCTGGGGCCAACGTCCTGACTTTC. The V call is TRBV5-1, the J call TRBJ2-6; D might be TRBD2 (6 bases). The V end lost 3 bases, the J end lost 0 bases, and 16 bases lay between the germline ends. Looked up from germline, CDR1 is SGHRS and CDR2 is YFSETQ. The CDR3 loop spans 18 amino acids.

The chain couples TRBV19 to TRBJ1-1, with TRBD1 identical over 9 bases. Germline-derived CDR1 and CDR2 are LNHDA and SQIVND (reference sequence). The CDR3 has 14 residues. J was trimmed by 4 bases and V by 7 bases; bases with no gene match: 7. CDR3 region: CASTSQGASTEAFF. In DNA form, the CDR3 reads TGTGCCAGTACCTCACAGGGGGCGAGCACTGAAGCTTTCTTT.

This clone occurred a few times. V and J are TRBV7-9 and TRBJ2-1, with a possible D match to TRBD1 (6 bases). The CDR3 spans 15 residues. Trimming stripped 6 bases from V and 2 bases from J, with 14 bases between. CDR1 is SEHNR, CDR2 FQNEAQ, per germline (reference sequence). The CDR3: CASSFSGAPYNEQFF. DNA for the CDR3: TGTGCCAGCAGTTTCTCAGGGGCCCCCTACAATGAGCAGTTCTTC.

The chain is built from TRBV4-1 and TRBJ1-3, with D possibly TRBD1 on 6 matching bases. The V gene's germline CDR1 is MGHRA and CDR2 YSYEKL. The CDR3 covers 14 residues. Trimming stripped 5 bases from V and 3 bases from J, with 11 bases between. CDR3 bases: TGCGCCAGCAGCACAACAGGGCTTGGAAACACCATATATTTT. It specifies CASSTTGLGNTIYF.